This T cell receptor beta chain was captured by sequencing in a study of CD8 T cells in ankylosing spondylitis. Findings and caveats of the study: A TCR beta motif made of fewer than ten highly homologous variants seemed typical of ankylosing spondylitis blood.

In regard to this clonotype: Its cognate antigen is unknown.

This CDR3 region has 16 residues. The V end lost 5 bases, the J end lost 6 bases, and 19 bases lay between the germline ends. TCRdb used MiXCR to reprocess the 5' RACE reads, holding one entry per CDR3 protein. Of 450,000 or so distinct CDR3 sequences listed, 25% to 30% are singletons. The rearrangement links TRBV12-3 or TRBV12-4 to TRBJ2-2; D is undetermined. Sequencing was carried out using blood, either unsorted or a sorted T cell fraction (not recorded which). This sequence was found in a male donor with ankylosing spondylitis. The CDR3 sequence: CASSPPGGPPAGELFF. In DNA form, the CDR3 reads TGTGCCAGCAGTCCCCCCGGCGGACCTCCCGCCGGGGAGCTGTTTTTT.